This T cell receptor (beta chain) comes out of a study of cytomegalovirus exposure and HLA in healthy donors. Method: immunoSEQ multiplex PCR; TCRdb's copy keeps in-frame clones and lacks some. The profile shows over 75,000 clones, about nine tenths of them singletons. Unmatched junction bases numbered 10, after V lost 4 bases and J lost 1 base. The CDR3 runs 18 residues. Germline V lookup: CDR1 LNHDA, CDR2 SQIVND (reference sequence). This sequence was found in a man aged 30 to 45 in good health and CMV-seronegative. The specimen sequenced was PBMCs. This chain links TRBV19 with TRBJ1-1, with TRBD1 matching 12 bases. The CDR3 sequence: CASSSWGQGARRNTEAFF. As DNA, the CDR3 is TGTGCCAGTAGTAGTTGGGGACAGGGGGCGCGGCGGAACACTGAAGCTTTCTTT.